This TCR beta chain was captured in a study of T-cell memory formation after mild COVID-19. The CDR3 consists of 11 residues. Trimming removed 4 bases from V and 2 bases from J, with 1 base in between. CDR1 and CDR2 (germline): SEHNR, FQNEAQ (reference sequence). Whole-study results and caveats: Contracting clones from day 15 to 85 had balanced CD4/CD8; later expanders favoured CD4+. Researchers report contracting CD4+ clones mostly in CM and EM, with CD8+ clones in EMRA. In pre-infection memory, a portion of responding clones appeared, which suggested that cross-reactive memory joined.

TCRdb passed the 5' RACE reads through MiXCR, listing each CDR3 protein once. The data show tens of thousands of distinct CDR3 sequences, with less than 7.5% seen just once and approximately 1.3% held by the top ten. This clonotype was observed at least ten times. The antigen is not known. Material: PBMCs or a T cell subset sorted from them (not recorded which). The chain uses TRBV7-9 and TRBJ2-3; no firm D call. This TCR was recovered from a man aged 18 to 29 who had mild COVID-19 (a few samples of this study predate the infection). Cell type and time point are not known. CDR3 DNA: TGTGCCAGCAGCTACACAGATACGCAGTATTTT. It codes for CASSYTDTQYF.